A selection of T cell receptor beta chains follows, all from one sample in a study of T-cell reconstitution after alpha-beta-depleted transplantation in children. TCRdb redid the calling of the PCR reads with MiXCR, one entry per CDR3 protein. The sample has fewer than 500,000 distinct CDR3 sequences; 43% are singletons. The sample in question was PBMCs, obtained before TCRalphabeta/CD19-depleted stem cell transplant. The receptors were sampled from a girl aged 2-10 years with aplastic anemia, due to receive a stem cell transplant. Each CDR3 is given with its conserved first and last residue. The order of the fields is clone size, V gene, J gene, D gene, CDR3 protein, CDR3 DNA. A D gene is named only where the DNA matches it firmly. Clone size is shown for a subset of rows, as once, few, many or a class of expanded clone.

size: few
V: TRBV12-3/TRBV12-4
J: TRBJ2-7
D: TRBD2
CDR3: CASRERGGEQYF
DNA: TGTGCCAGCAGGGAGCGGGGGGGGGAGCAGTACTTC

size: many
V: TRBV5-1
J: TRBJ2-1
D: TRBD2
CDR3: CASSLDRPRTSGIGNEQFF
DNA: TGCGCCAGCAGCTTGGACAGGCCGCGGACTAGCGGGATAGGCAATGAGCAGTTCTTC

size: -
V: TRBV5-1
J: TRBJ2-1
D: -
CDR3: CASSLEWDSLFF
DNA: TGCGCCAGCAGCTTGGAGTGGGACTCCCTGTTCTTC

size: few
V: TRBV18
J: TRBJ2-7
D: -
CDR3: CASSPTAAYQQYF
DNA: TGTGCCAGCTCACCAACGGCAGCTTACCAGCAGTACTTC

size: -
V: TRBV5-1
J: TRBJ2-1
D: TRBD2
CDR3: CASSLSGGGGYNEQFF
DNA: TGCGCCAGCAGCTTGTCCGGCGGGGGGGGCTACAATGAGCAGTTCTTC

size: -
V: TRBV29-1
J: TRBJ2-7
D: -
CDR3: CSVEMWGTPSYEQYF
DNA: TGCAGCGTTGAAATGTGGGGGACCCCATCCTACGAGCAGTACTTC

size: -
V: TRBV6-2/TRBV6-3
J: TRBJ2-7
D: -
CDR3: CASSYMRSGNEQYF
DNA: TGTGCCAGCAGTTACATGAGGTCAGGGAACGAGCAGTACTTC

size: -
V: TRBV20-1
J: TRBJ1-2
D: TRBD1
CDR3: CSAFPTGEEDGYTF
DNA: TGCAGTGCTTTCCCGACAGGGGAGGAAGATGGCTACACCTTC

size: many
V: TRBV10-3
J: TRBJ1-1
D: -
CDR3: CAISLGGNTEAFF
DNA: TGTGCCATCTCCCTTGGGGGAAACACTGAAGCTTTCTTT

size: -
V: TRBV29-1
J: TRBJ2-3
D: -
CDR3: CSVEGPRGGHTDTQYF
DNA: TGCAGCGTTGAGGGCCCCCGCGGGGGCCACACAGATACGCAGTATTTT

size: once
V: TRBV7-9
J: TRBJ2-7
D: -
CDR3: CASRVWTDYEQYF
DNA: TGTGCCAGCAGAGTCTGGACAGACTACGAGCAGTACTTC

size: -
V: TRBV4-1
J: TRBJ1-2
D: -
CDR3: CASSQGETNDGYTF
DNA: TGCGCCAGCAGCCAAGGAGAGACAAACGATGGCTACACCTTC

size: -
V: TRBV11-2
J: TRBJ2-5
D: -
CDR3: CASSLEPATAYQETQYF
DNA: TGTGCCAGCAGCTTAGAACCCGCGACAGCCTACCAAGAGACCCAGTACTTC

size: -
V: TRBV14
J: TRBJ2-1
D: -
CDR3: CASSLRGEQLFNEQFF
DNA: TGTGCCAGCAGCCTGAGAGGGGAGCAGCTTTTCAATGAGCAGTTCTTC

size: -
V: TRBV4-3
J: TRBJ2-1
D: TRBD2
CDR3: CASGPAGSSYNEQFF
DNA: TGCGCCAGCGGCCCAGCGGGGTCCTCCTACAATGAGCAGTTCTTC

size: -
V: TRBV19
J: TRBJ2-1
D: TRBD2
CDR3: CASSISGGGYNEQFF
DNA: TGTGCCAGTAGTATATCGGGGGGGGGCTACAATGAGCAGTTCTTC

size: -
V: TRBV20-1
J: TRBJ2-7
D: -
CDR3: CSAREPWGGIDEQYF
DNA: TGCAGTGCTAGAGAGCCCTGGGGGGGCATCGACGAGCAGTACTTC

size: many
V: TRBV4-1
J: TRBJ2-1
D: -
CDR3: CASSQGPGVDEQFF
DNA: TGCGCCAGCAGCCAAGGGCCGGGAGTAGACGAGCAGTTCTTC

size: -
V: TRBV7-6
J: TRBJ2-1
D: -
CDR3: CASSLIWYNEQFF
DNA: TGTGCCAGCAGCTTAATTTGGTACAATGAGCAGTTCTTC

size: -
V: TRBV20-1
J: TRBJ2-1
D: -
CDR3: CSAREGTQPNEQFF
DNA: TGCAGTGCTAGAGAGGGGACCCAGCCAAATGAGCAGTTCTTC

size: many
V: TRBV7-2
J: TRBJ1-2
D: -
CDR3: CASSLLSAGYGYTF
DNA: TGTGCCAGCAGCTTATTGAGTGCCGGGTATGGCTACACCTTC

size: -
V: TRBV6-1
J: TRBJ2-1
D: TRBD1
CDR3: CASSEVPGQGAGEQFF
DNA: TGTGCCAGCAGTGAAGTTCCGGGACAGGGGGCGGGTGAGCAGTTCTTC

size: few
V: TRBV7-2
J: TRBJ2-5
D: -
CDR3: CASSLAGGLETQYF
DNA: TGTGCCAGCAGCTTAGCGGGAGGTTTGGAGACCCAGTACTTC

size: many
V: TRBV12-3/TRBV12-4
J: TRBJ2-7
D: -
CDR3: CASSLAYSYEQYF
DNA: TGTGCCAGCAGTTTAGCCTACAGCTACGAGCAGTACTTC

size: once
V: TRBV24-1
J: TRBJ1-1
D: -
CDR3: CATSGRDNTEAFF
DNA: TGTGCCACCAGCGGCAGGGATAACACTGAAGCTTTCTTT

size: -
V: TRBV9
J: TRBJ2-5
D: -
CDR3: CASSVGGQALQETQYF
DNA: TGTGCCAGCAGCGTAGGGGGGCAGGCTCTTCAAGAGACCCAGTACTTC

size: many
V: TRBV20-1
J: TRBJ2-1
D: -
CDR3: CSARGVGDHRYNEQFF
DNA: TGCAGTGCTAGGGGGGTTGGGGATCACCGCTACAATGAGCAGTTCTTC

size: -
V: TRBV7-2
J: TRBJ2-7
D: -
CDR3: CASSRYSGSDEQYF
DNA: TGTGCCAGCAGCCGCTATTCAGGGAGCGACGAGCAGTACTTC

size: few
V: TRBV12-3/TRBV12-4
J: TRBJ1-1
D: -
CDR3: CASSPGDFGTEAFF
DNA: TGTGCCAGCAGCCCCGGGGATTTTGGCACTGAAGCTTTCTTT

size: -
V: TRBV12-3/TRBV12-4
J: TRBJ1-5
D: -
CDR3: CASSPQGRGNQPQHF
DNA: TGTGCCAGCAGCCCCCAGGGACGGGGCAATCAGCCCCAGCATTTT

size: few
V: TRBV12-3/TRBV12-4
J: TRBJ2-7
D: TRBD1
CDR3: CASSSGQTHEQYF
DNA: TGTGCCAGCAGCTCGGGACAGACCCACGAGCAGTACTTC

size: few
V: TRBV18
J: TRBJ2-1
D: -
CDR3: CASSPWASRNEQFF
DNA: TGTGCCAGCTCACCTTGGGCCTCTCGGAATGAGCAGTTCTTC

size: -
V: TRBV27
J: TRBJ2-3
D: -
CDR3: CASSPQIFTDTQYF
DNA: TGTGCCAGCAGCCCTCAAATTTTCACAGATACGCAGTATTTT

size: -
V: TRBV7-3
J: TRBJ2-6
D: -
CDR3: CASSLGFRASGANVLTF
DNA: TGTGCCAGCAGCTTAGGGTTTAGGGCCTCTGGGGCCAACGTCCTGACTTTC

size: few
V: TRBV7-2
J: TRBJ2-7
D: TRBD1
CDR3: CASSQHRGTVYEQYF
DNA: TGTGCCAGCAGCCAGCACAGGGGAACTGTCTACGAGCAGTACTTC

size: -
V: TRBV20-1
J: TRBJ1-6
D: TRBD1
CDR3: CSARGGTANSPLHF
DNA: TGCAGTGCTAGAGGTGGGACAGCTAATTCACCCCTCCACTTT

size: once
V: TRBV5-1
J: TRBJ2-7
D: -
CDR3: CASSFVASGGYEQYF
DNA: TGCGCCAGCAGCTTTGTGGCGAGCGGAGGTTACGAGCAGTACTTC

size: once
V: TRBV2
J: TRBJ2-1
D: TRBD1
CDR3: CASSGQGNEQFF
DNA: TGTGCCAGCAGTGGACAGGGTAATGAGCAGTTCTTC

size: -
V: TRBV6-1
J: TRBJ2-5
D: TRBD2
CDR3: CASSNGPTSGRAKETQYF
DNA: TGTGCCAGCAGTAATGGTCCTACTAGCGGGAGGGCTAAAGAGACCCAGTACTTC

size: -
V: TRBV12-3/TRBV12-4
J: TRBJ1-2
D: TRBD1
CDR3: CASSLIRDRHYGYTF
DNA: TGTGCCAGCAGCCTGATCCGGGACAGACATTATGGCTACACCTTC

size: -
V: TRBV20-1
J: TRBJ1-5
D: -
CDR3: CSASTGTRWGLNQPQHF
DNA: TGCAGTGCTTCCACCGGGACACGGTGGGGATTGAACCAGCCCCAGCATTTT

size: once
V: TRBV28
J: TRBJ2-2
D: -
CDR3: CASIRGDTGELFF
DNA: TGTGCCAGCATTAGGGGAGACACCGGGGAGCTGTTTTTT

size: -
V: TRBV18
J: TRBJ2-1
D: -
CDR3: CASSPRDSREQFF
DNA: TGTGCCAGCTCACCCCGGGACTCCAGGGAGCAGTTCTTC

size: -
V: TRBV27
J: TRBJ2-3
D: -
CDR3: CASSDATDTQYF
DNA: TGTGCCAGCAGCGACGCCACAGATACGCAGTATTTT

size: -
V: TRBV5-1
J: TRBJ2-3
D: -
CDR3: CASSLRGRQGDTQYF
DNA: TGCGCCAGCAGCTTGCGGGGACGGCAAGGGGATACGCAGTATTTT

size: many
V: TRBV10-3
J: TRBJ1-6
D: TRBD1
CDR3: CAISESDRDNSPLHF
DNA: TGTGCCATCAGTGAGTCGGACAGGGATAATTCACCCCTCCACTTT

size: -
V: TRBV7-9
J: TRBJ2-3
D: TRBD2
CDR3: CASSSSGLHTDTQYF
DNA: TGTGCCAGCAGCTCCTCGGGACTACACACAGATACGCAGTATTTT

size: -
V: TRBV15
J: TRBJ2-3
D: -
CDR3: CATSSPGGRYTQYF
DNA: TGTGCCACCAGCAGTCCGGGGGGCCGGTATACGCAGTATTTT

size: -
V: TRBV5-1
J: TRBJ2-5
D: -
CDR3: CASSLWVGKETQYF
DNA: TGCGCCAGCAGCTTATGGGTCGGGAAAGAGACCCAGTACTTC

size: -
V: TRBV20-1
J: TRBJ2-1
D: -
CDR3: CSAGVANYNEQFF
DNA: TGCAGTGCTGGTGTAGCGAATTACAATGAGCAGTTCTTC